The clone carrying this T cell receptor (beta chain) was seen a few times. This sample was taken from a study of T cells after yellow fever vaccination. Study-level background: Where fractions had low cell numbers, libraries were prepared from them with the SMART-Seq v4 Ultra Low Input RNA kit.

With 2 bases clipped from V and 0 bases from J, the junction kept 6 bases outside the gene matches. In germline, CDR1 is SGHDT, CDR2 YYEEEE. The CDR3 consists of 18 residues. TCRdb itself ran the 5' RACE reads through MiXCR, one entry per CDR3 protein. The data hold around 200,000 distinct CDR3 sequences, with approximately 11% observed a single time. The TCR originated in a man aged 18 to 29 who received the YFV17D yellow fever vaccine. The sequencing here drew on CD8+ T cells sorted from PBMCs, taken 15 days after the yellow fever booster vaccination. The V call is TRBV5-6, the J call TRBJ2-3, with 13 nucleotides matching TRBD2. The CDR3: CASSFGLAGVFSTDTQYF. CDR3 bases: TGTGCCAGCAGCTTCGGACTAGCGGGGGTTTTTAGCACAGATACGCAGTATTTT.